This T cell receptor (beta chain) originates from a study of cytomegalovirus exposure and HLA in healthy donors. Study information: There were several hundred genotyped donors. Of these, roughly 80% fell in the genetic ancestry cluster associated with self-reported Caucasian donors.

Study-wide findings and caveats: Apparent HLA restriction characterized most CMV-associated TCR beta chains in a later analysis.

About this clone itself: What it binds is unknown.

V dropped 4 bases and J dropped 2; count of bases not matched to a gene: 3. CDR1 and CDR2 from the germline V gene are SGHDT and YYEEEE. The CDR3 totals 14 residues. Primers included in the PCR were 60 Vbeta and 13 Jbeta primers. Generated by immunoSEQ multiplex PCR, the TCRdb table keeps only in-frame clones and is missing some. The table includes about 120,000 clones, around 74% detected once. This receptor was taken from a man aged 55 to 70 in good health and CMV-seropositive. The V and J genes are TRBV5-6 and TRBJ1-5; TRBD1 aligns across 7 bases. The sample was PBMCs. CDR3 DNA: TGTGCCAGCAGCCGAACAGGGGGCAATCAGCCCCAGCATTTT. Its protein product is CASSRTGGNQPQHF. The full variable domain, in which reference TRBV5-6 and TRBJ1-5 provide the parts outside the CDR3, is DAGVTQSPTHLIKTRGQQVTLRCSPKSGHDTVSWYQQALGQGPQFIFQYYEEEERQRGNFPDRFSGHQFPNYSSELNVNALLLGDSALYLCASSRTGGNQPQHFGDGTRLSIL.